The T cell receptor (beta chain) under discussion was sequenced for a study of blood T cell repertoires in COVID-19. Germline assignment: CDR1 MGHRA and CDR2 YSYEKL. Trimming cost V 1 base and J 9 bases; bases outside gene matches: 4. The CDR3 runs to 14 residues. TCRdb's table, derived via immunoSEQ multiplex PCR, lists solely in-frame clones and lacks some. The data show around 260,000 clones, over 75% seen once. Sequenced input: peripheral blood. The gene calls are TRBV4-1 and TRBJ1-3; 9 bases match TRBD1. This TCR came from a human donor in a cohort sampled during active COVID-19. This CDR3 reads CASSQVGQGVTIYF. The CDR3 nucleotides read TGCGCCAGCAGCCAAGTGGGACAGGGAGTCACCATATATTTT.